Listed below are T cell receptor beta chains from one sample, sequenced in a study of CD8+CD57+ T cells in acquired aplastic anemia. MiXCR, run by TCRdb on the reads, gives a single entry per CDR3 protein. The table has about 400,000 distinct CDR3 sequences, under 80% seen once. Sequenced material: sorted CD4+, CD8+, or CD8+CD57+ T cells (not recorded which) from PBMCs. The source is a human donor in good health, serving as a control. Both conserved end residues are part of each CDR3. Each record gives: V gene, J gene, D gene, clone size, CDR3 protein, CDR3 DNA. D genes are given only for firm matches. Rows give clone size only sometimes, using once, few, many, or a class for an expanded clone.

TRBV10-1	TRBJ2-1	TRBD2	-	CASLCRTSEYNEQFF	TGCGCCAGCCTCTGTAGGACTAGCGAGTACAATGAGCAGTTCTTC
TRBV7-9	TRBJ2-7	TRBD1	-	CASSRQGSGANVLF	TGTGCCAGCAGCAGACAGGGCTCTGGGGCCAACGTCCTGTTC
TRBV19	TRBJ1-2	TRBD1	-	CASRTGTGVYGYTF	TGTGCCAGTAGGACCGGGACAGGGGTCTATGGCTACACCTTC
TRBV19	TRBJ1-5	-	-	CASSKQGYDSPQHF	TGTGCCAGTAGTAAACAGGGTTACGATTCACCCCAGCATTTT
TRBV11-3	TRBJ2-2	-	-	CASSLGYSTGELFF	TGTGCCAGCAGCTTAGGCTACTCCACCGGGGAGCTGTTTTTT
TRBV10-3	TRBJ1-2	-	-	CAISEADRTGGYTF	TGTGCCATCAGTGAGGCCGACAGGACGGGTGGCTACACCTTC
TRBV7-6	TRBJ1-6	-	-	CASSLGGVGSPLHF	TGTGCCAGCAGCTTAGGGGGCGTCGGATCACCCCTCCACTTT
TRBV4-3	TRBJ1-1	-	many	CASSQDFRGNTEAFF	TGCGCCAGCAGCCAAGACTTTCGGGGGAACACTGAAGCTTTCTTT
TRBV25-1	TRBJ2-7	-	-	CASSEWGIGALGREQYF	TGTGCCAGCAGTGAATGGGGGATAGGGGCATTGGGCCGCGAGCAGTACTTC
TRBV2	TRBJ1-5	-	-	CASSEARAPQHF	TGTGCCAGCAGCGAAGCGCGAGCGCCCCAGCATTTT
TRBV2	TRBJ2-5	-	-	CASSQTGGAETQYF	TGTGCCAGCAGTCAAACCGGGGGAGCTGAAACCCAGTACTTC
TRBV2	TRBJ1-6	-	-	CASREENYNSPLHF	TGTGCCAGCAGGGAAGAGAACTATAATTCACCCCTCCACTTT
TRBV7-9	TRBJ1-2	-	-	CASSPEYGYTF	TGTGCCAGCAGCCCAGAGTATGGCTACACCTTC
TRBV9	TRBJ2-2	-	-	CAGSVGSGRAGELFF	TGTGCCGGCAGCGTAGGTTCAGGGCGGGCCGGGGAGCTGTTTTTT
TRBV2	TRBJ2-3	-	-	CASSKDSIPPDTQYF	TGTGCCAGCAGCAAGGACTCCATTCCACCCGATACGCAGTATTTT
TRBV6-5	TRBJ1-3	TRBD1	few	CASSSPRTGSGNTIYF	TGTGCCAGCAGTAGCCCCAGGACAGGGTCTGGAAACACCATATATTTT
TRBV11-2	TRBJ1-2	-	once	CASSPTDGRNYGYTF	TGTGCCAGCAGCCCAACTGACGGCAGGAACTATGGCTACACCTTC
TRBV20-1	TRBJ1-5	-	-	CSARLRGSNQPQHF	TGCAGTGCTAGACTGCGGGGTAGTAATCAGCCCCAGCATTTT
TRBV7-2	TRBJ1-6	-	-	CASSSQGGDRPQHPLHF	TGTGCCAGCAGCTCCCAGGGAGGGGATCGCCCTCAGCATCCCCTCCACTTT
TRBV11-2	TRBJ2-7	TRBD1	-	CASSPQGGTGAPWEQYF	TGTGCCAGCAGCCCTCAAGGGGGGACAGGGGCCCCATGGGAGCAGTACTTC
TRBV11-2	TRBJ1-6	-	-	CASSIREGGDSPLHF	TGTGCCAGCAGCATTCGGGAGGGGGGGGATTCACCCCTCCACTTT